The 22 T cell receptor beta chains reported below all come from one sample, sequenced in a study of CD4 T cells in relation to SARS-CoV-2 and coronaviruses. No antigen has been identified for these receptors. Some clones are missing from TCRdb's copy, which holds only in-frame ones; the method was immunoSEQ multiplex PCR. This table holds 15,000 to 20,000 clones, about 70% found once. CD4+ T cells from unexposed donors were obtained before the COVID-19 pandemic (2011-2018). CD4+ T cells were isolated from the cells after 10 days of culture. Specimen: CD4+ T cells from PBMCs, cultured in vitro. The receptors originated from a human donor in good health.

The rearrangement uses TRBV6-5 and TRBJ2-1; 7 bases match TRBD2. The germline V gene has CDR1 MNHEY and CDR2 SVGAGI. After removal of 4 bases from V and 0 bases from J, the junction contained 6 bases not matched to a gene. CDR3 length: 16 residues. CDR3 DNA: TGTGCCAGCAGTTGGGGGGGTATCAGCTCCTACAATGAGCAGTTCTTC. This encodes CASSWGGISSYNEQFF.

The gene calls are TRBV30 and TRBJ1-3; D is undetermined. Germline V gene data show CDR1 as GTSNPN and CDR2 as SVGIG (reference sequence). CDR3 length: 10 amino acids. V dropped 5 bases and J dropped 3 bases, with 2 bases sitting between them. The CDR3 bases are TGTGCCTGGGGTGGAAACACCATATATTTT. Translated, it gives CAWGGNTIYF. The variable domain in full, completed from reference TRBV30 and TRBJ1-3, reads SQTIHQWPATLVQPVGSPLSLECTVEGTSNPNLYWYRQAAGRGLQLLFYSVGIGQISSEVPQNLSASRPQDRQFILSSKKLLLSDSGFYLCAWGGNTIYFGEGSWLTVV.

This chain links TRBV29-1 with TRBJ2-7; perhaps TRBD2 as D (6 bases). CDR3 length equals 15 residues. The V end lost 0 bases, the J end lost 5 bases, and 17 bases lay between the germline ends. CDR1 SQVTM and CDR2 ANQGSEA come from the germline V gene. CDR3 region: CSVEDRTGVPNEQYF. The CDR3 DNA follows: TGCAGCGTTGAAGATCGTACGGGAGTGCCAAACGAGCAGTACTTC.

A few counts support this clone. The CDR3 protein is CASSFPWTGVAGELFF. For the CDR3, the DNA is TGTGCCAGCAGCTTCCCCTGGACAGGGGTGGCCGGGGAGCTGTTTTTT. This chain links TRBV7-8 with TRBJ2-2; the match to TRBD1 covers 9 bases. This CDR3 comprises 16 residues. The ends lost 3 bases at V and 6 bases at J; junction bases unmatched: 8. The germline CDR1 and CDR2 sequences are SGHVS and FQNEAQ. The full variable domain, completed using reference TRBV7-8 and TRBJ2-2, is GAGVSQSPRYKVAKRGQDVALRCDPISGHVSLFWYQQALGQGPEFLTYFQNEAQLDKSGLPSDRFFAERPEGSVSTLKIQRTQQEDSAVYLCASSFPWTGVAGELFFGEGSRLTVL.

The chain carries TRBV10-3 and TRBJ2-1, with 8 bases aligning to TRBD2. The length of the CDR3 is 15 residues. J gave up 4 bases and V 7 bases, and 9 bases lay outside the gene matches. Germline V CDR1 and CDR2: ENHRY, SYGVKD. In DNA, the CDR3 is TGTGCCATCACCGTGGCGGGGGGACTTTACAATGAGCAGTTCTTC. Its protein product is CAITVAGGLYNEQFF.

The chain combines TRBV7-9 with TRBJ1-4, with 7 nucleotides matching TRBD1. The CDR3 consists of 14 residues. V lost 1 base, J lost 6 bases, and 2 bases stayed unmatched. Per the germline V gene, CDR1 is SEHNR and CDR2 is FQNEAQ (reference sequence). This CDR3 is CASSLGQGYEKLFF. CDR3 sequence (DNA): TGTGCCAGCAGCTTAGGACAGGGTTATGAAAAACTGTTTTTT.

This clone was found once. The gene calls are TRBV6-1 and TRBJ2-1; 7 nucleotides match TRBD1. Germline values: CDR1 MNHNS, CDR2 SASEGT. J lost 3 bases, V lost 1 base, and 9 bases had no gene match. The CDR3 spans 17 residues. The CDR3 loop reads CASSEGLGRGNYNEQFF. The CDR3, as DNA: TGTGCCAGCAGTGAAGGATTAGGCAGGGGGAACTACAATGAGCAGTTCTTC.

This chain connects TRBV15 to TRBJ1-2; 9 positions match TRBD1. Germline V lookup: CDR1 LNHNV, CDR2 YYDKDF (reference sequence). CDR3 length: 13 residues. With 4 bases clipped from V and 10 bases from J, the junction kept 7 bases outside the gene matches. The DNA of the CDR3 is TGTGCCACCAGCAACCGGGACAGGGCCGCCTACACCTTC. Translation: CATSNRDRAAYTF.

The CDR3 sequence: CASSENRVSYEQYF. CDR3 in DNA: TGTGCCAGCAGTGAAAACAGGGTAAGCTACGAGCAGTACTTC. The chain has TRBV6-1 and TRBJ2-7, with D perhaps matching TRBD1 (6 bases). CDR3 length: 14 residues. The V end was cut by 2 bases, the J end by 3 bases, with 11 bases between. Germline loops: CDR1 MNHNS, CDR2 SASEGT.

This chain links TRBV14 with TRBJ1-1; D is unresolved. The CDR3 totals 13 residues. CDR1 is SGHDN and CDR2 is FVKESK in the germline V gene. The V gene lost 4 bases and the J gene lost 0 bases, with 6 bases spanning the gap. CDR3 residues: CASSREMNTEAFF. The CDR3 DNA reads TGTGCCAGCAGCCGAGAGATGAACACTGAAGCTTTCTTT.

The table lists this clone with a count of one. The DNA of the CDR3 is TGTGCCAGCAGCCCCGGGACACTCCAAGAGACCCAGTACTTC. Its translation is CASSPGTLQETQYF. V usage is TRBV9 and J usage is TRBJ2-5, with TRBD1 as a possible D gene (6 bases). Germline CDR1 SGDLS, CDR2 YYNGEE. V was shortened by 4 bases and J by 1 base, with 11 bases between the two germline ends. The CDR3 is 14 residues long.

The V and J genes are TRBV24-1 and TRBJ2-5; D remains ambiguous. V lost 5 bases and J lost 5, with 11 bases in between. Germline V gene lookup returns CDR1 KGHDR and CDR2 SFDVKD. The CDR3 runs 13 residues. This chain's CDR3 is CATSAPPRETQYF. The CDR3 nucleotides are TGTGCCACCAGTGCTCCCCCCAGGGAGACCCAGTACTTC.

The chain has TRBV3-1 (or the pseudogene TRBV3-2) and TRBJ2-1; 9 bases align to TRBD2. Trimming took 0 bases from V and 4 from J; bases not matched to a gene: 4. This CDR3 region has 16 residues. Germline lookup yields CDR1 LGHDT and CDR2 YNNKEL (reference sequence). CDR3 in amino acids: CASSQDGGRAYNEQFF. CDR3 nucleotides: TGTGCCAGCAGCCAAGATGGCGGGAGGGCTTACAATGAGCAGTTCTTC.

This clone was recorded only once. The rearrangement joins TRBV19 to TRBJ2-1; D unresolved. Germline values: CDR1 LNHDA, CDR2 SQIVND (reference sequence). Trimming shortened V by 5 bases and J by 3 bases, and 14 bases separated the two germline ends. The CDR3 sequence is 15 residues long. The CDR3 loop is CASSSVEYGYNEQFF. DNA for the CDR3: TGTGCCAGTAGTTCTGTGGAGTATGGCTACAATGAGCAGTTCTTC.

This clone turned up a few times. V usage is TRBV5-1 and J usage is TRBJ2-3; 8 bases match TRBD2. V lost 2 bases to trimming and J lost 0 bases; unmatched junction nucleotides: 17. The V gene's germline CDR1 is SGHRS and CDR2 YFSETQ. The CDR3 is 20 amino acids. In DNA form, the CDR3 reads TGCGCCAGCAGCTTAAATCCCGGCAATAGCGGGATTGGGAGCACAGATACGCAGTATTTT. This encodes CASSLNPGNSGIGSTDTQYF.

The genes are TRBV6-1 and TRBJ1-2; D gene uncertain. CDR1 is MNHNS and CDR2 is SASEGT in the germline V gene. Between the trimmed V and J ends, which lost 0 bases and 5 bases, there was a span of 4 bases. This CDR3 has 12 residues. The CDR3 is CASSEAAYGYTF. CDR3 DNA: TGTGCCAGCAGTGAAGCGGCGTATGGCTACACCTTC.

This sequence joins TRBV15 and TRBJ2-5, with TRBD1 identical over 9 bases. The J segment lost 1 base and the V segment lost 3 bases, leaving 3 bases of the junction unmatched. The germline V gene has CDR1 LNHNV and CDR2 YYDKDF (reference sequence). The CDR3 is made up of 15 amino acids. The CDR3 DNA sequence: TGTGCCACCAGCAGGGACAGGGGTATCCAAGAGACCCAGTACTTC. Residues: CATSRDRGIQETQYF.

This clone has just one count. Here the CDR3 reads CASSLGMAGANVLTF. The DNA for the CDR3 is TGTGCCAGCAGCTTAGGTATGGCTGGGGCCAACGTCCTGACTTTC. The chain joins TRBV7-2 to TRBJ2-6; D gene unclear. Trimming stripped 1 base from V and 2 bases from J, with 6 bases between. From germline, CDR1 is SGHTA and CDR2 FQGNSA. This CDR3 comprises 15 residues.

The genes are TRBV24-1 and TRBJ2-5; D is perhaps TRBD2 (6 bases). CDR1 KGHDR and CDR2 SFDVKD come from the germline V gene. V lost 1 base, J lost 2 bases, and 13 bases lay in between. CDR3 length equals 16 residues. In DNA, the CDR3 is TGTGCCACCAGTGATTTCCGGGGGACCCAACAAGAGACCCAGTACTTC. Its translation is CATSDFRGTQQETQYF.

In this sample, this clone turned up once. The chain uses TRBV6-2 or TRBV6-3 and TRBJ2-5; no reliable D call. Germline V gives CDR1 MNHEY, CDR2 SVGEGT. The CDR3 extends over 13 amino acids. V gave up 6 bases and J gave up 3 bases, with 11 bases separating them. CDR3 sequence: CASSPLWEETQYF. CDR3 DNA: TGTGCCAGCAGCCCACTCTGGGAAGAGACCCAGTACTTC.

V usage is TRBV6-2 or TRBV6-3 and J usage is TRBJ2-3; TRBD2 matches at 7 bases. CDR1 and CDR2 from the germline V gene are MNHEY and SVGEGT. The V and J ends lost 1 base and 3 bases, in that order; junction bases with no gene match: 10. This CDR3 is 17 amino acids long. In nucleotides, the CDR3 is TGTGCCAGCAGTTACTTCAGTCGGCGGGAGCAGACAGATACGCAGTATTTT. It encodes CASSYFSRREQTDTQYF.

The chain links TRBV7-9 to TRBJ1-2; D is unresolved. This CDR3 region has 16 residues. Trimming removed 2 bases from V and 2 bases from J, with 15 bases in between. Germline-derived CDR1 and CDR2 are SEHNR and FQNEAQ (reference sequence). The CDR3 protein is CASSLSYAPINYGYTF. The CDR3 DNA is TGTGCCAGCAGCTTATCGTACGCCCCCATCAACTATGGCTACACCTTC.